These T cell receptor beta chains were read from a single sample in a study of shared T cell receptors in the human thymus. The protocol was immunoSEQ multiplex PCR, while the TCRdb copy is restricted to in-frame clones and leaves out a portion. The table has about 380,000 clones, over 90% seen once. The sample consisted of thymocytes. The receptors here all came from a human donor. CDR3s include the opening cysteine and the closing phenylalanine or tryptophan. The order of the fields is J gene, V gene, D gene, clone size, CDR3 DNA, CDR3 protein. The D gene is left open where the match is weak. Some rows have no size entry. The others give once, few or many, or a class for an expanded clone.

>TRBJ2-7|TRBV7-8|NA|NA
TGTGCCAGCAGCCCAGGGGCCTTAGCGCATTCCTACGAGCAGTACTTC
CASSPGALAHSYEQYF
>TRBJ2-7|TRBV27|NA|NA
TGTGCCACTAAGACGTGTCGGCAGGTCCCCGAGCAGTACTTC
CATKTCRQVPEQYF
>TRBJ2-7|TRBV7-9|NA|NA
TGTGCCAGCAGCTTAGCCGGTCAGGGCTACGAGCAGTACTTC
CASSLAGQGYEQYF
>TRBJ2-7|TRBV28|NA|NA
TGTGCCAGCATTAGCCAGGGGTTAGACTACGAGCAGTACTTC
CASISQGLDYEQYF
>TRBJ2-1|TRBV12-5|TRBD1|once
TGTGCTAGTGGTCCCTCCGGGACAGGGGGCATCAATGAGCAGTTCTTC
CASGPSGTGGINEQFF
>TRBJ1-2|TRBV6-5|NA|once
TGTGCCAGCAGTTACTCGAAGACAGCTAGAAACTATGGCTACACCTTC
CASSYSKTARNYGYTF
>TRBJ1-1|TRBV7-9|NA|NA
TGTGCCAGCAGCCTCGGCAGGGGAAGGGCTTTCTTT
CASSLGRGRAFF
>TRBJ1-5|TRBV4-1|NA|NA
TGCGCCAGCAGCCACCCAGGATACGGGGCGTTCAATCAGCCCCAGCATTTT
CASSHPGYGAFNQPQHF
>TRBJ2-7|TRBV11-2|NA|NA
TGTGCCAGCAGTTCACGGACCCTGACATCCTCCGAGCAGTACTTC
CASSSRTLTSSEQYF
>TRBJ2-3|TRBV11-2|NA|NA
TGTGCCAGCAGCCCCCAGTTGGGCCGACTTAGCACAGATACGCAGTATTTT
CASSPQLGRLSTDTQYF
>TRBJ1-5|TRBV19|NA|NA
TGTGCCAGTAGTGCACCGGTGGACAACTATAGCAATCAGCCCCAGCATTTT
CASSAPVDNYSNQPQHF
>TRBJ2-2|TRBV7-3|NA|NA
TGTGCCAGCAGCTTCTCGTCCTGTAGCGGCCCGGACGGCGGGGAGCTGTTTTTT
CASSFSSCSGPDGGELFF
>TRBJ2-3|TRBV7-2|TRBD1|NA
TGTGCCAGCAGCGGACAGGGGACAGCGGCCGCACCCACAGATACGCAGTATTTT
CASSGQGTAAAPTDTQYF
>TRBJ2-3|TRBV28|TRBD1|NA
TGTGCCAGCAGTTTAAGGGGACAGGGGGCAGATACGCAGTATTTT
CASSLRGQGADTQYF
>TRBJ2-7|TRBV18|NA|NA
TGTGCCAGCTCGGGCTTCCGGGAGAGGGGGTACGAGCAGTACTTC
CASSGFRERGYEQYF
>TRBJ1-1|TRBV19|NA|NA
TGTGCCAGTAGTATACGGGTCAGGGGGAACACTGAAGCTTTCTTT
CASSIRVRGNTEAFF
>TRBJ2-7|TRBV14|NA|NA
TGTGCCAGCAGCCAAGACGGCAAGCTTAGCAGGGAGATCTACGAGCAGTACTTC
CASSQDGKLSREIYEQYF
>TRBJ1-4|TRBV27|NA|NA
TGTGCCAGCAGTTACGCCGGACGGGAGGGAGAAAAACTGTTTTTT
CASSYAGREGEKLFF
>TRBJ1-2|TRBV12-5|NA|NA
TGTGCTAGTGGTTTGGGGGGCCAGCGATACTATGGCTACACCTTC
CASGLGGQRYYGYTF
>TRBJ2-7|TRBV14|NA|once
TGTGCCAGCAGCCAAGTGGAGACTAGTCCCAACGAGCAGTACTTC
CASSQVETSPNEQYF
>TRBJ2-7|TRBV6-6|TRBD1|NA
TGTGCCAGCAGTCATACGGGACAGGGACTCCACGAGCAGTACTTC
CASSHTGQGLHEQYF
>TRBJ2-7|TRBV5-1|TRBD2|NA
TGCGCCAGCAGCCCGCGAACTAGCGCCAGTCCCTACGAGCAGTACTTC
CASSPRTSASPYEQYF
>TRBJ2-7|TRBV27|NA|NA
TGTGCCAGCAGTTCGAGACACTACCCTCTTTACGAGCAGTACTTC
CASSSRHYPLYEQYF
>TRBJ2-7|TRBV14|NA|NA
TGTGCCAGCAGCCAAGACGGGGGACAAGCGGGACCCTACGAGCAGTACTTC
CASSQDGGQAGPYEQYF
>TRBJ1-1|TRBV30|TRBD1|NA
TGTGCCTGCCCAGGAACCGGGACAGCGAACACTGAAGCTTTCTTT
CACPGTGTANTEAFF
>TRBJ2-3|TRBV27|TRBD2|NA
TGTGCCAGCAGTACCCATCTAGCGGAGCCGAGATACACAGATACGCAGTATTTT
CASSTHLAEPRYTDTQYF
>TRBJ2-7|TRBV6-4|TRBD2|NA
TGTGCCAGCAGCGCCAAGACTAGCGGGAAGTACGAGCAGTACTTC
CASSAKTSGKYEQYF
>TRBJ2-5|TRBV7-3|NA|NA
TGTGCCAGCAGCTTAAAGGGGAAGGGCAGGATGCAAGAGACCCAGTACTTC
CASSLKGKGRMQETQYF
>TRBJ1-2|TRBV18|TRBD1|few
TGTGCCAGCTCATCCGGGACAGGGTCTCGTGGCTACACCTTC
CASSSGTGSRGYTF
>TRBJ1-5|TRBV28|NA|NA
TGTGCCAGCGGAGGGAATTTGTGGGGGGCCGATCAGCCCCAGCATTTT
CASGGNLWGADQPQHF
>TRBJ1-1|TRBV18|TRBD1|NA
TGTGCCAGCTCACTAGCGGGACAGGGCTGCACTGAAGCTTTCTTT
CASSLAGQGCTEAFF
>TRBJ1-5|TRBV6-1|NA|NA
TGTGCCAGCAGTGAGACCCTGACAGGTTGGCAGCCCCAGCATTTT
CASSETLTGWQPQHF
>TRBJ1-1|TRBV14|NA|NA
TGTGCCAGCAGCCAGGCAAGGGTAGCCTCCTTTAACACTGAAGCTTTCTTT
CASSQARVASFNTEAFF
>TRBJ2-1|TRBV4-1|TRBD2|NA
TGCGCCAGCAGCCAAGAAGCTTTGGGATCTAGCGGGAGTCGGGAAGAGCAGTTCTTC
CASSQEALGSSGSREEQFF
>TRBJ1-4|TRBV18|TRBD1|NA
TGTGCCAGCTCATCAGGACAGGGAAGGACTAATGAAAAACTGTTTTTT
CASSSGQGRTNEKLFF
>TRBJ2-3|TRBV5-1|TRBD2|NA
TGCGCCAGCAGCTTGGCCGGAGATAGCGGGAGTTCCGCAGATACGCAGTATTTT
CASSLAGDSGSSADTQYF
>TRBJ2-5|TRBV13|NA|once
TGTGCCAGCAGCAGGAGGCGACGTCCAGGGGTAGAGACCCAGTACTTC
CASSRRRRPGVETQYF
>TRBJ2-1|TRBV6-1|NA|once
TGTGCCAGCAGTGATAATGAGCAGTTCTTC
CASSDNEQFF
>TRBJ2-3|TRBV29-1|NA|NA
TGCAGCGTTGAAGGTAGAGACTTCTTCACAGATACGCAGTATTTT
CSVEGRDFFTDTQYF
>TRBJ2-7|TRBV6-5|TRBD1|NA
TGTGCCAGCAGTTACCGACAGGGGAGCTACTACGAGCAGTACTTC
CASSYRQGSYYEQYF
>TRBJ2-7|TRBV9|TRBD2|NA
TGTGCCAGCAGCGTAGGACTAGCGGGAGATATGGGCGAGCAGTACTTC
CASSVGLAGDMGEQYF
>TRBJ2-7|TRBV6-1|NA|NA
TGTGCCAGCAGTGAACCCGGGACGAGCTCCTACGAGCAGTACTTC
CASSEPGTSSYEQYF
>TRBJ1-2|TRBV11-2|NA|NA
TGTGCCAGCAGCTCGTCCCGGGACATGGATGGCTACACCTTC
CASSSSRDMDGYTF
>TRBJ1-1|TRBV5-1|NA|NA
TGCGCCAGCAGCGTGAGGGGAACCTACACTGAAGCTTTCTTT
CASSVRGTYTEAFF
>TRBJ2-7|TRBV19|NA|NA
TGTGCCGCACGGGGCCGGCCCCCTTCCTACGAGCAGTACTTC
CAARGRPPSYEQYF
>TRBJ2-3|TRBV25-1|NA|NA
TGTGCCAGCAGTGAATGGAGGGCGGTCCGGGGGGATACGCAGTATTTT
CASSEWRAVRGDTQYF
>TRBJ2-5|TRBV7-2|TRBD2|NA
TGTGCCAGCAGCTCTAGCGGGAGGGCCGGAGAGACCCAGTACTTC
CASSSSGRAGETQYF
>TRBJ2-1|TRBV14|TRBD1|NA
TGTGCCAGCAGCCAAGATCGAGACAGGGGGCGGTTCGATGAGCAGTTCTTC
CASSQDRDRGRFDEQFF
>TRBJ2-2|TRBV29-1|NA|NA
TGCAGCGTTGTAATCACCGGGGAGCTGTTTTTT
CSVVITGELFF